This passage covers 2 T cell receptor beta chains from one sample sequenced in a study of T cell clusters in autoimmune cytopenias. TRB amplification used approximately 270 ng of peripheral blood genomic DNA. TRB rearrangements were amplified by touch-down multiplex PCR with mixed TRB-A/B primers. TCRdb reworked the multiplex PCR reads into one entry per CDR3 protein, no DNA. The sample has some 7,800 distinct CDR3 sequences. Sequenced sample: peripheral blood. These receptors were collected from a human donor with an autoimmune cytopenia or autoimmune hepatitis (not recorded which).

This clonotype is called medium-sized based on its frequency. This chain joins TRBV7-2 and TRBJ1-3; with no DNA, the TCRdb D assignment of TRBD1 cannot be verified. Per the germline V gene, CDR1 is SGHTA and CDR2 is FQGNSA. This CDR3 has 14 residues. This CDR3 is CASSLLGQGNTIYF.

The chain is built from TRBV20-1 and TRBJ1-1. This CDR3 comprises 12 residues. From germline, CDR1 is DFQATT and CDR2 SNEGSKA (reference sequence). This CDR3 reads CSARNLGDEAFF.